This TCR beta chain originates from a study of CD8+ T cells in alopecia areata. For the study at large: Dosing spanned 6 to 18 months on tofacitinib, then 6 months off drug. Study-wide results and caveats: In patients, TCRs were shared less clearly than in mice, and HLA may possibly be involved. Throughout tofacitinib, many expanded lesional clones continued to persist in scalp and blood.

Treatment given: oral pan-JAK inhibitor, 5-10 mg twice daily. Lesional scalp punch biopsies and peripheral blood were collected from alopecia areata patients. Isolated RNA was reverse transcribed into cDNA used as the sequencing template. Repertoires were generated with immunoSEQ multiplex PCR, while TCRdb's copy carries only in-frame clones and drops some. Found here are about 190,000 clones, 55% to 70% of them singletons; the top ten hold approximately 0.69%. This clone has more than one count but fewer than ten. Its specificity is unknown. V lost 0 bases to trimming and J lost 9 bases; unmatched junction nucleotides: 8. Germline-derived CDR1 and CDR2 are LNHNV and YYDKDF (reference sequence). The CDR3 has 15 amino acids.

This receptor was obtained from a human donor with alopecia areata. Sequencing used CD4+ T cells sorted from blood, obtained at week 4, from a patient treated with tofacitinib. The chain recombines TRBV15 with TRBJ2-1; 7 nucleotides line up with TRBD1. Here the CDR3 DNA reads TGTGCCACCAGCAGAGACGGCAAGGGGGCGGGTGAGCAGTTCTTC. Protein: CATSRDGKGAGEQFF.